In its sample, the clone carrying this TCR beta chain was seen once. These data belong to a study of technical replicates of blood from a few donors. Profiling relied on immunoSEQ multiplex PCR, and the TCRdb table lists in-frame clones only, not all of them. The sample records fewer than 95,000 clones, roughly nine tenths being singletons. CDR1 MNHNS and CDR2 SASEGT come from the germline V gene. This CDR3 is 13 amino acids long. V was trimmed by 6 bases and J by 6 bases, leaving 13 bases between them. The sample taken for sequencing was T cells isolated from PBMCs. The chain combines TRBV6-1 with TRBJ2-3; tentatively, D is TRBD2 (6 bases). This sequence originates from a human donor in good health. The CDR3 here is CASRGLLGDTQYF. The CDR3 DNA reads TGTGCCAGCAGGGGACTTCTTGGGGATACGCAGTATTTT.